One and the same sample provided the 10 T cell receptor beta chains below, sequenced in a study of T cell repertoires in cytomegalovirus infection. The antigens of these receptors remain unknown. Each CDR3 protein is one row after TCRdb ran MiXCR on the reads. The table has about 890,000 distinct CDR3 sequences, 31% seen once. The starting material was cultured CD8+ T cells from PBMCs, obtained from culture after CMV antigen stimulation. These receptors were collected from a human donor in good health (CMV status not recorded). Some clones in this sample may be carry-over from other donors' samples.

V is TRBV20-1 and J is TRBJ1-5; 8 positions agree with TRBD1. The V and J ends lost 6 bases and 3 bases, in that order; junction bases with no gene match: 10. Germline CDR1 reads DFQATT; CDR2 reads SNEGSKA (reference sequence). The CDR3 has 15 residues. The CDR3 bases are TGCAGTGCGGAACCAGACAGGGGCCTCAATCAGCCCCAGCATTTT. Amino acid sequence: CSAEPDRGLNQPQHF.

At least ten counts were recorded for this clonotype. The chain joins TRBV6-2 or TRBV6-3 to TRBJ1-2; no clear D gene. The germline V and J ends were trimmed by 2 bases and 4 bases, with 8 bases remaining between them. The germline V gene encodes CDR1 MNHEY and CDR2 SVGEGT. The CDR3 is 13 residues long. The DNA for the CDR3 is TGTGCCAGCAGTTACCGGCGGAGCTATGGCTACACCTTC. The encoded protein is CASSYRRSYGYTF.

The rearrangement joins TRBV15 to TRBJ2-3, with TRBD2 matching 9 bases. V gave up 7 bases and J gave up 1 base; unmatched junction bases: 3. The CDR3 is 14 amino acids. Germline V CDR1 and CDR2: LNHNV, YYDKDF (reference sequence). CDR3 nucleotides: TGTGCCACCAATAGCGGGGGCCGCACAGATACGCAGTATTTT. Translation: CATNSGGRTDTQYF.

Comment on this clonotype: One end of the junction does not line up with germline, which may come from a read error. V is TRBV7-2 and J is TRBJ1-5; 8 nucleotides line up with TRBD1. The V gene's germline CDR1 is SGHTA and CDR2 FQGNSA. The CDR3 totals 17 residues. The chain's CDR3 is CVSSLGFRQGKDQPQHF. The CDR3, as DNA: TGTGTCAGCAGCTTAGGTTTTCGACAGGGGAAAGATCAGCCCCAGCATTTT. The full variable domain, its missing parts supplied by reference TRBV7-2 and TRBJ1-5, is GAGVSQSPSNKVTEKGKDVELRCDPISGHTALYWYRQSLGQGLEFLIYFQGNSAPDKSGLPSDRFSAERTGGSVSTLTIQRTQQEDSAVYLCVSSLGFRQGKDQPQHFGDGTRLSIL.

This clonotype turned up a few times. The chain is built from TRBV20-1 and TRBJ1-5; D is unclear. The CDR3 has 14 residues. Germline CDR1 reads DFQATT; CDR2 reads SNEGSKA (reference sequence). The germline V and J ends were trimmed by 0 bases and 2 bases, with 8 bases remaining between them. CDR3 nucleotides: TGCAGTGCTAGAGATAGTACAGGCAATCAGCCCCAGCATTTT. Encoded protein: CSARDSTGNQPQHF.

This clonotype was detected a few times. The genes are TRBV19 and TRBJ1-2; 8 bases map to TRBD1. The germline gives CDR1 LNHDA, CDR2 SQIVND (reference sequence). The CDR3 runs 12 residues. J was trimmed by 13 bases and V by 7 bases; bases with no gene match: 11. The CDR3 coding sequence is TGTGCCAGTACCCCCGGGACAGGCCTCTCCACCTTC. Translated, it gives CASTPGTGLSTF. The entire variable domain, with the rest obtained from reference TRBV19 and TRBJ1-2, is as follows: DGGITQSPKYLFRKEGQNVTLSCEQNLNHDAMYWYRQDPGQGLRLIYYSQIVNDFQKGDIAEGYSVSREKKESFPLTVTSAQKNPTAFYLCASTPGTGLSTFGSGTRLTVV.

The CDR3 bases are TGTGCCAGTAGTCGAAAAGACGGGACTGAAGCTTTCTTT. This codes for CASSRKDGTEAFF. J is TRBJ1-1 and V is TRBV6-6; no firm D call. Germline-derived CDR1 and CDR2 are MNHNY and SVGAGI (reference sequence). Trimming took off 9 bases at V and 5 bases at J, with 16 bases between the two ends. The CDR3 extends over 13 amino acids.

V usage is TRBV5-3 and J usage is TRBJ2-7; D may correspond to TRBD1 or TRBD2 (5 bases each). TRBV5-3 is classed as an ORF, of uncertain function. The V gene lost 1 base and the J gene lost 4 bases, with 15 bases spanning the gap. The CDR3 extends over 15 amino acids. CDR3 bases: TGTGCCAGAAGCTTGCCGGGGCCTCCGCCTTACGAGCAGTACGTC. Its translation is CARSLPGPPPYEQYV.

Regarding this clonotype: Since a much larger clone is just one base distant, this may be a read error. The rearrangement joins TRBV7-6 to TRBJ2-5; D uncertain. The J call may be incorrect, as the DNA end agrees better with TRBJ2-1. Germline CDR1 reads SGHVS; CDR2 reads FNYEAQ. This CDR3 contains 13 residues. CDR3 in DNA: TGTGCCAGCAGCTTAGGCAGGCCGGAGACCCAGTTCTTC. Encoded protein: CASSLGRPETQFF.

This sequence joins TRBV4-1 and TRBJ2-5; D is undetermined. Germline CDR1 is MGHRA and CDR2 is YSYEKL. The CDR3 runs to 16 residues. V gave up 2 bases and J gave up 4 bases, with 17 bases separating them. The CDR3 reads CASSQSVPPERETQYF. The CDR3, as DNA: TGCGCCAGCAGCCAATCCGTACCCCCGGAGAGAGAGACCCAGTACTTC.